This TCR beta chain was captured in a study of cytomegalovirus exposure and HLA in healthy donors. Study-level points and caveats: In vitro experiments confirmed that a few CMV-associated chains were specific for CMV antigens. Reports credit the classifier with highly specific, highly sensitive diagnosis of cytomegalovirus status. An analysis was carried out at a later point. It showed that HLA-associated TCR beta chains were more clonally expanded than equally common non-associated chains. Roughly uniform depth of sequencing across donors was assumed in presence/absence analyses.

The PCR used 60 Vbeta and 13 Jbeta primers. Measured with immunoSEQ multiplex PCR; TCRdb has only the in-frame clones, and not every one. The table shows 150,000 to 250,000 clones, with approximately 78% occurring only once. Concerning this clone: What it recognizes is unknown. A read error may produce the germline difference seen at one junction end.

CDR3 length: 16 amino acids. Germline V gene lookup returns CDR1 SGHRS and CDR2 YFSETQ. The chain couples TRBV5-1 to TRBJ2-6, with a possible D match to TRBD2 (6 bases). The sample comprised PBMCs. This TCR was sampled from a woman in her forties or fifties in good health and CMV-seropositive. The CDR3 DNA reads as TGCGCCAGCAGCTTGTATGGGGGGAAAGGGGCCAACGGCCTGACTTTC. This encodes CASSLYGGKGANGLTF.